This is a list of T cell receptor beta chains from one sample in a study of CD8 T cells in ankylosing spondylitis. TCRdb reprocessed the 5' RACE reads via MiXCR and lists one record per CDR3 protein. The sample contains 250,000 or so distinct CDR3 sequences, 15% to 20% of which appear only once. The material sequenced was blood, either unsorted or a sorted T cell fraction (not recorded which). These receptors were taken from a male donor with ankylosing spondylitis or in good health (not recorded which). CDR3s include the opening cysteine and the closing phenylalanine or tryptophan. The D gene is left open where the match is weak. The size field is filled for only some rows; it gives once, few, many or a size class.

v_gene	j_gene	abundance	d_gene	CDR3aa	CDR3nt
TRBV7-9	TRBJ1-2	many	NA	CASSLAPGTYGIAF	TGTGCCAGCAGCTTAGCCCCCGGGACCTACGGGATCGCCTTC
TRBV9	TRBJ1-1	NA	NA	CASSVRDTNWGEAFF	TGTGCCAGCAGCGTTCGGGACACGAATTGGGGTGAAGCTTTCTTT
TRBV12-3/TRBV12-4	TRBJ2-1	medium-sized	NA	CASSLGGLHEQFF	TGTGCCAGCAGTCTCGGAGGGCTCCATGAGCAGTTCTTC
TRBV9	TRBJ2-7	NA	NA	CASSVGRERDEQYF	TGTGCCAGCAGCGTAGGTCGGGAGCGTGACGAGCAGTACTTC
TRBV6-5	TRBJ2-2	NA	TRBD2	CASSYDGADSGRTDGELFF	TGTGCCAGCAGTTATGACGGAGCAGACAGCGGGAGGACGGACGGGGAGCTGTTTTTT
TRBV29-1	TRBJ2-5	few	TRBD2	CSVEVGWEGPQETQYF	TGCAGCGTTGAAGTTGGGTGGGAGGGACCTCAAGAGACCCAGTACTTC
TRBV6-5	TRBJ2-5	NA	NA	CASSYHGGPGETQYF	TGTGCCAGCAGTTACCACGGGGGGCCGGGCGAGACCCAGTACTTC
TRBV3-1	TRBJ1-2	few	NA	CASSRFLGFRLWGYTF	TGTGCCAGCAGCCGTTTTCTGGGGTTCCGTTTGTGGGGCTACACCTTC
TRBV29-1	TRBJ1-5	NA	NA	CSVEVPNSNQPQHF	TGCAGCGTTGAAGTACCGAATAGCAATCAGCCCCAGCATTTT
TRBV7-9	TRBJ2-5	few	NA	CASRDGYTKEETQYF	TGTGCCAGCCGGGACGGCTACACCAAGGAGGAGACCCAGTACTTC
TRBV6-1	TRBJ2-3	NA	TRBD1	CASSGGPGGATDTQYF	TGTGCCAGCTCCGGAGGCCCAGGGGGCGCGACAGATACGCAGTATTTT
TRBV5-5	TRBJ2-1	many	TRBD2	CASSSYTSGSPNEQFF	TGTGCCAGCAGCTCATATACTAGCGGGAGCCCCAATGAGCAGTTCTTC
TRBV5-1	TRBJ2-7	few	NA	CASSPAGGIEIYEQYF	TGCGCCAGCAGTCCTGCTGGGGGGATCGAAATCTACGAGCAGTACTTC
TRBV9	TRBJ2-7	NA	NA	CASSEGGSEQYF	TGTGCCAGCAGCGAGGGTGGGAGCGAGCAGTACTTC
TRBV27	TRBJ2-7	few	NA	CASTKNGASYEQYF	TGTGCCAGCACCAAAAATGGAGCGTCCTACGAGCAGTACTTC
TRBV28	TRBJ1-1	NA	NA	CASSLLGVTEAFF	TGTGCCAGCAGCCTACTGGGGGTAACTGAAGCTTTCTTT
TRBV4-2	TRBJ2-7	NA	NA	CASSLLTDSSYEQYF	TGTGCCAGCAGCCTCCTGACAGACAGCTCCTACGAGCAGTACTTC
TRBV2	TRBJ2-3	few	TRBD2	CASGPTGTSGRTYTDTQYF	TGTGCCAGCGGACCGACCGGGACTAGCGGGAGGACGTACACAGATACGCAGTATTTT